The 32 T cell receptor beta chains below come from one sample, sequenced in a study of T cells after somatic rescue of genetic block. The method was immunoSEQ multiplex PCR; TCRdb's version includes in-frame clones alone and lacks a portion of them. This sample has about 72,000 clones, with roughly 93% found just once. Material for sequencing was peripheral blood mononuclear cells (PBMCs). The receptor source for this set is a man aged 30-40 years.

The rearrangement uses TRBV5-1 and TRBJ2-7; 13 bases match TRBD2. CDR3 size: 15 residues. Germline lookup yields CDR1 SGHRS and CDR2 YFSETQ. V shed 2 bases and J 4 bases; nucleotides not matched to a gene: 3. CDR3 sequence: CASSLGTSGNYEQYF. CDR3 sequence (DNA): TGCGCCAGCAGCTTAGGGACTAGCGGGAATTACGAGCAGTACTTC.

This chain uses TRBV6-5 with TRBJ1-1; 9 bases fit TRBD1. V shed 6 bases and J 2 bases; nucleotides not matched to a gene: 7. The CDR3 has 15 residues. CDR1 and CDR2 from the germline V gene are MNHEY and SVGAGI. CDR3 bases: TGTGCCAGCAGACTCGCGGGACAGGGTAACACTGAAGCTTTCTTT. The encoded protein is CASRLAGQGNTEAFF.

The chain combines TRBV5-5 with TRBJ2-2; D unclear. This CDR3 spans 14 amino acids. Trimming pared 4 bases from V and 4 bases from J, leaving 11 bases between. From germline, CDR1 is SGHKS and CDR2 YYEKEE (reference sequence). The CDR3 DNA is TGTGCCAGCAGCGCCGGCAGTCCCACCGGGGAGCTGTTTTTT. Its protein product is CASSAGSPTGELFF.

The rearrangement uses TRBV29-1 and TRBJ1-1; perhaps TRBD1 as D (6 bases). CDR1 and CDR2 (germline): SQVTM, ANQGSEA. The CDR3 extends over 11 amino acids. V was clipped by 6 bases and J by 5 bases, with 10 bases between them. DNA for the CDR3: TGCAGCGTCTGGGGGACAACTGAAGCTTTCTTT. Protein sequence: CSVWGTTEAFF.

V and J are TRBV19 and TRBJ2-2; no definite D call. CDR3 size: 15 residues. Trimming cost V 5 bases and J 5 bases, with 15 bases left between them. The germline V gene has CDR1 LNHDA and CDR2 SQIVND (reference sequence). DNA for the CDR3: TGTGCCAGTAGTGTGGTCGAGGCCGGAACCGGGGAGCTGTTTTTT. This sequence encodes CASSVVEAGTGELFF.

This clone was counted once. V usage is TRBV2 and J usage is TRBJ1-4; 7 nucleotides line up with TRBD1. Looked up from germline, CDR1 is SNHLY and CDR2 is FYNNEI. The CDR3 length is 18 residues. The trim removed 6 bases at V and 5 bases at J, leaving 18 bases unmatched. CDR3 coding DNA: TGTGCCAGCAGCTTCCGCTCCCAAATAGGGGGCCGGAATGAAAAACTGTTTTTT. It codes for CASSFRSQIGGRNEKLFF. The whole variable domain, remainder taken from reference TRBV2 and TRBJ1-4, is EPEVTQTPSHQVTQMGQEVILRCVPISNHLYFYWYRQILGQKVEFLVSFYNNEISEKSEIFDDQFSVERPDGSNFTLKIRSTKLEDSAMYFCASSFRSQIGGRNEKLFFGSGTQLSVL.

The rearrangement links TRBV7-2 to TRBJ1-2; the match to TRBD1 covers 9 bases. CDR3 length: 16 amino acids. After removal of 1 base from V and 4 bases from J, the junction contained 7 bases not matched to a gene. Germline loops: CDR1 SGHTA, CDR2 FQGNSA. CDR3 sequence: CASSLGGQGSSYGYTF. The DNA of the CDR3 is TGTGCCAGCAGCTTAGGGGGACAGGGATCGTCCTATGGCTACACCTTC.

The chain couples TRBV5-1 to TRBJ2-7; 10 nucleotides match TRBD1. Germline trimming cut 1 base from V and 4 bases from J; bases unmatched to any gene: 8. The CDR3 has 16 amino acids. Germline lookup yields CDR1 SGHRS and CDR2 YFSETQ. The DNA for the CDR3 is TGCGCCAGCAGCTTGAGGACCGGGACAGGGGATTACGAGCAGTACTTC. It is translated as CASSLRTGTGDYEQYF. The full variable domain, rest sourced from reference TRBV5-1 and TRBJ2-7, is KAGVTQTPRYLIKTRGQQVTLSCSPISGHRSVSWYQQTPGQGLQFLFEYFSETQRNKGNFPGRFSGRQFSNSRSEMNVSTLELGDSALYLCASSLRTGTGDYEQYFGPGTRLTVT.

V and J are TRBV11-2 and TRBJ2-1; D is perhaps TRBD2 (7 bases). CDR3 length equals 20 residues. Germline values: CDR1 SGHAT, CDR2 FQNNGV. Trimming took 0 bases from V and 0 from J, leaving 21 bases between them. The CDR3 DNA sequence: TGTGCCAGCAGCTTAGATCTTAGGGGGGGCCTAACCAGCTCCTACAATGAGCAGTTCTTC. It specifies CASSLDLRGGLTSSYNEQFF.

This CDR3 reads CASSLPPGADTQYF. DNA of the CDR3: TGTGCCAGCAGTCTCCCCCCGGGGGCAGATACGCAGTATTTT. The rearrangement joins TRBV6-1 to TRBJ2-3; D possibly corresponds to TRBD2 (6 bases). The CDR3 spans 14 residues. CDR1 and CDR2 from the germline V gene are MNHNS and SASEGT. Trimming removed 5 bases at V and 4 bases at J, with 13 bases between.

The chain combines TRBV4-2 with TRBJ2-7; D gene unclear. This CDR3 has 20 residues. Germline CDR1 LGHNA, CDR2 YNFKEQ. Deletions cut 0 bases from V and 0 bases from J, with 24 bases between. In DNA, the CDR3 is TGTGCCAGCAGCCAAGATGGGTCGGTTAGCAGAGCATTGCCCTCCTACGAGCAGTACTTC. Translated: CASSQDGSVSRALPSYEQYF.

The rearrangement uses TRBV9 and TRBJ2-3; TRBD1 matches 8 bases. In germline, CDR1 is SGDLS, CDR2 YYNGEE. Trimming took 4 bases from V and 3 from J; bases not matched to a gene: 7. This CDR3 has 15 amino acids. The CDR3 loop is CASSIRGRDTDTQYF. In nucleotides, the CDR3 is TGTGCCAGCAGCATCAGGGGGCGTGATACAGATACGCAGTATTTT.

The chain has TRBV19 and TRBJ1-2; 8 nucleotides align to TRBD1. The length of the CDR3 is 20 residues. Germline V gene sequence: CDR1 LNHDA, CDR2 SQIVND (reference sequence). V was pared by 5 bases and J by 5 bases, with 25 bases of the junction left unmatched. In DNA, the CDR3 is TGTGCCAGTAGTCCCAACCTGGACAGGGTAGTTTGGTACCCTTATTATGGCTACACCTTC. The encoded protein is CASSPNLDRVVWYPYYGYTF.

The chain has TRBV10-3 and TRBJ1-6; D is perhaps TRBD1 (5 bases). This CDR3 has 16 amino acids. The V and J ends lost 3 bases and 0 bases respectively, with 9 bases between them. CDR1 is ENHRY and CDR2 is SYGVKD in the germline V gene. This CDR3 reads CAISDGASSYNSPLHF. The CDR3 bases are TGTGCCATCAGTGATGGGGCTAGCTCCTATAATTCACCCCTCCACTTT.

The chain links TRBV4-1 to TRBJ2-7; the D is unclear. V was cut by 5 bases and J by 2 bases, with 10 bases left in between. This CDR3 region has 13 residues. Germline CDR1 and CDR2: MGHRA and YSYEKL. CDR3 in amino acids: CASSVDRTYEQYF. As DNA, the CDR3 is TGCGCCAGCAGCGTGGATCGAACCTACGAGCAGTACTTC.

The V call is TRBV7-2, the J call TRBJ2-7; D unresolved. The CDR3 runs 14 residues. Trimming removed 0 bases at V and 8 bases at J, with 14 bases between. Germline lookup yields CDR1 SGHTA and CDR2 FQGNSA. The CDR3 sequence: CASSLAGSQTQQYF. Here the CDR3 DNA reads TGTGCCAGCAGCTTAGCAGGGTCCCAGACCCAGCAGTACTTC.

This clone was seen a few times. The V gene is TRBV16, the J gene TRBJ1-5; D possibly corresponds to TRBD1 (5 bases). CDR3 length: 14 residues. Trimming stripped 0 bases from V and 6 bases from J, with 9 bases between. Germline V gives CDR1 KGHSY, CDR2 FQNENV. In DNA, the CDR3 is TGTGCCAGCAGCCAATCGGTAGGGACTCAGCCCCAGCATTTT. Translated, it gives CASSQSVGTQPQHF.

This clone was recorded only once. The CDR3 DNA sequence: TGCGCCAGCCGGGGACAGAATGAAAAACTGTTTTTT. Its translation: CASRGQNEKLFF. The chain links TRBV5-1 to TRBJ1-4; 7 bases match TRBD1. The J segment lost 5 bases and the V segment lost 7 bases, leaving 2 bases of the junction unmatched. The CDR3 contains 12 residues. The germline V gene has CDR1 SGHRS and CDR2 YFSETQ.

The chain employs TRBV6-1 and TRBJ2-6; D is ambiguous. The CDR3 is 15 amino acids. Germline V gene data show CDR1 as MNHNS and CDR2 as SASEGT. V was shortened by 1 base and J by 4 bases, with 8 bases between the two germline ends. In DNA form, the CDR3 reads TGTGCCAGCAGTGAAGAAGAATCGGGGGCCAACGTCCTGACTTTC. It specifies CASSEEESGANVLTF.

The V and J genes are TRBV14 and TRBJ1-3, with unresolved D. Between the trimmed V and J ends, which lost 3 bases and 4 bases, there was a span of 4 bases. The CDR3 covers 12 residues. CDR1 is SGHDN and CDR2 is FVKESK in the germline V gene. The CDR3 region has the DNA TGTGCCAGCAGCCATCTCGGAAACACCATATATTTT. Translated: CASSHLGNTIYF. Combining the CDR3 with reference TRBV14 and TRBJ1-3 gives the whole variable domain EAGVTQFPSHSVIEKGQTVTLRCDPISGHDNLYWYRRVMGKEIKFLLHFVKESKQDESGMPNNRFLAERTGGTYSTLKVQPAELEDSGVYFCASSHLGNTIYFGEGSWLTVV.

The chain uses TRBV19 and TRBJ1-5; D is unresolved. The germline V gene has CDR1 LNHDA and CDR2 SQIVND (reference sequence). The CDR3 runs to 12 residues. V gave up 5 bases and J gave up 7 bases, with 9 bases separating them. CDR3 sequence reads: CASSAPGQPQHF. The CDR3 region has the DNA TGTGCCAGTAGTGCCCCTGGACAGCCCCAGCATTTT.

This clone is a singleton in its sample. At one boundary the junction diverges from the germline segment, which might be a read error. The genes are TRBV6-1 and TRBJ2-7; D is unclear. CDR3 length: 10 residues. Germline values: CDR1 MNHNS, CDR2 SASEGT. This CDR3 reads CASSDRRFFF. The CDR3 bases are TGTGCCAGCAGTGACAGGCGTTTTTTCTTC.

The chain is built from TRBV27 and TRBJ1-4; 12 bases line up with TRBD1. The CDR3 loop spans 15 amino acids. The V segment lost 5 bases and the J segment 8 bases; nucleotides outside the gene matches: 6. Per the germline V gene, CDR1 is MNHEY and CDR2 is SMNVEV (reference sequence). CDR3 DNA: TGTGCCAGCAGTCGACGGGACAGGGGGCGAGAAAAACTGTTTTTT. This encodes CASSRRDRGREKLFF. Full variable domain (outside the CDR3, taken from reference TRBV27 and TRBJ1-4): EAQVTQNPRYLITVTGKKLTVTCSQNMNHEYMSWYRQDPGLGLRQIYYSMNVEVTDKGDVPEGYKVSRKEKRNFPLILESPSPNQTSLYFCASSRRDRGREKLFFGSGTQLSVL.

Here the CDR3 DNA reads TGTGCCACCAGCAGAGAACTCCTAGCGGGGGGCACAGATACGCAGTATTTT. As protein: CATSRELLAGGTDTQYF. The chain carries TRBV15 and TRBJ2-3, with 10 nucleotides matching TRBD2. This CDR3 spans 17 amino acids. Germline V gene data show CDR1 as LNHNV and CDR2 as YYDKDF (reference sequence). With 0 bases clipped from V and 1 base from J, the junction kept 4 bases outside the gene matches.

The rearrangement links TRBV6-6 to TRBJ2-5; 7 bases match TRBD1. The last part of the DNA fits TRBJ2-7 better; the J call may be wrong. The germline V gene has CDR1 MNHNY and CDR2 SVGAGI (reference sequence). The CDR3 contains 14 residues. The CDR3 bases are TGTGCCAGCAGTGGAACGACAGGGTTCGGCGAGCAGTACTTC. Protein: CASSGTTGFGEQYF.

This clone has just one count. The chain employs TRBV5-5 and TRBJ1-4; D remains ambiguous. Trimming removed 2 bases at V and 4 bases at J, with 12 bases between. CDR3 length equals 15 residues. Germline V gene sequence: CDR1 SGHKS, CDR2 YYEKEE (reference sequence). CDR3: CASSFLPGINEKLFF. CDR3 nucleotide sequence: TGTGCCAGCAGCTTCCTCCCGGGGATTAATGAAAAACTGTTTTTT.

The V call is TRBV7-2, the J call TRBJ2-7, with TRBD2 matching 13 bases. Trimming at V came to 4 bases and at J to 4 bases, leaving 4 bases not matched to a gene. Germline lookup yields CDR1 SGHTA and CDR2 FQGNSA. The CDR3 is made up of 15 amino acids. The CDR3 reads CASSWGLAGRYEQYF. CDR3 nucleotide sequence: TGTGCCAGCAGCTGGGGACTAGCGGGAAGGTACGAGCAGTACTTC.

This chain connects TRBV6-4 to TRBJ2-1; 12 nucleotides align to TRBD2. The germline V gene has CDR1 MRHNA and CDR2 SNTAGT. This CDR3 region has 15 residues. Trimming took 6 bases from V and 5 from J; bases not matched to a gene: 5. The CDR3 protein is CASSQGLAGNNEQFF. The CDR3 DNA reads TGTGCCAGCAGCCAGGGACTAGCGGGTAACAATGAGCAGTTCTTC.

The rearrangement joins TRBV14 to TRBJ2-1, with D possibly TRBD1 on 6 matching bases. CDR3 length: 15 residues. The germline V gene has CDR1 SGHDN and CDR2 FVKESK. V was trimmed by 4 bases and J by 3 bases, leaving 13 bases between them. In nucleotides, the CDR3 is TGTGCCAGCAGCCTCAGGGGCTATCTCTACAATGAGCAGTTCTTC. This codes for CASSLRGYLYNEQFF.

This clone was seen once. The V gene is TRBV29-1, the J gene TRBJ2-4, with D unclear. V lost 2 bases, J lost 7 bases, and 9 bases lay in between. Per germline, CDR1 SQVTM and CDR2 ANQGSEA. The CDR3 is 12 amino acids. The CDR3 sequence is CSVETGKNIQYF. As DNA, the CDR3 is TGCAGCGTTGAAACTGGGAAGAACATTCAGTACTTC. The full variable domain, with the rest looked up from reference TRBV29-1 and TRBJ2-4, is SAVISQKPSRDICQRGTSLTIQCQVDSQVTMMFWYRQQPGQSLTLIATANQGSEATYESGFVIDKFPISRPNLTFSTLTVSNMSPEDSSIYLCSVETGKNIQYFGAGTRLSVL.

The chain uses TRBV5-1 and TRBJ1-4, with 7 bases matching TRBD1. CDR1 is SGHRS, CDR2 YFSETQ, per germline. Trimming removed 5 bases from V and 7 bases from J; junction bases left unmatched: 5. The CDR3 sequence is 13 residues long. The CDR3 loop reads CASSGQDGEKLFF. The CDR3 DNA sequence: TGCGCCAGCAGTGGACAGGACGGTGAAAAACTGTTTTTT.

The chain combines TRBV10-3 with TRBJ2-5; 16 bases are shared with TRBD2. This CDR3 comprises 18 residues. Trimming cost V 0 bases and J 2 bases; bases outside gene matches: 3. CDR1 and CDR2 from the germline V gene are ENHRY and SYGVKD. Here the CDR3 reads CAISESGTSGRAQETQYF. The DNA of the CDR3 is TGTGCCATCAGTGAGTCCGGGACTAGCGGGAGGGCGCAAGAGACCCAGTACTTC.